This T cell receptor (beta chain) originates from a study of blood T cell repertoires in COVID-19. Study-wide context: Samples came from the United States, Italy and Spain, spanning acute and convalescent COVID-19. From T cells, B-cell-depleted T cells, or PBMCs came the material, which was cDNA or gDNA.

This CDR3 is built from 15 residues. Germline V gene lookup returns CDR1 SGHRS and CDR2 YFSETQ. Germline trimming cut 1 base from V and 5 bases from J; bases unmatched to any gene: 5. In the original workflow: Amplification with reference gene primers provided the estimates of nucleated cell counts. Libraries were prepared by immunoSEQ multiplex PCR; TCRdb keeps only in-frame clonotypes and omits some of them. V, J and clone size derive from that table, while D and trimming were established from the DNA sequence. The table includes over 30,000 clones, around 87% detected once. This clonotype was sampled from a man older than 75 with active COVID-19. The V gene is TRBV5-1, the J gene TRBJ2-3; 9 bases are a match to TRBD1. The specimen was peripheral blood. CDR3 sequence reads: CASSLNRGLVDTQYF. The CDR3 DNA sequence: TGCGCCAGCAGCTTGAACAGGGGGCTTGTAGATACGCAGTATTTT. Together with reference TRBV5-1 and TRBJ2-3, the CDR3 gives the full variable domain: KAGVTQTPRYLIKTRGQQVTLSCSPISGHRSVSWYQQTPGQGLQFLFEYFSETQRNKGNFPGRFSGRQFSNSRSEMNVSTLELGDSALYLCASSLNRGLVDTQYFGPGTRLTVL.